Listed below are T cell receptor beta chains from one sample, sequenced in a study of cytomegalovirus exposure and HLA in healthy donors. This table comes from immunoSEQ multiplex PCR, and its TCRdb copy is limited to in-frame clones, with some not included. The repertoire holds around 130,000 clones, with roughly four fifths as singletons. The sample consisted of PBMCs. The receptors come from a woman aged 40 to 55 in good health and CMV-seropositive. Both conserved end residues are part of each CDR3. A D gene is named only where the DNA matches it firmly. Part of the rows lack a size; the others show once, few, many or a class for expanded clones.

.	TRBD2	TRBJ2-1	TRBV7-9	TGTGCCAGCAGCCCCCGGACTAGCGGGAGTGGGAATGAGCAGTTCTTC	CASSPRTSGSGNEQFF
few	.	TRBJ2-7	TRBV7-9	TGTGCCAGCAGCGCTAACCAGGACACAGGCTACGAGCAGTACTTC	CASSANQDTGYEQYF
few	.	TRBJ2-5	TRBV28	TGTGCCAGCAGTTCGGGGACTCTGCGGGAGACCCAGTACTTC	CASSSGTLRETQYF
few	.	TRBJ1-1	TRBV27	TGTGCCAGCAGTTTTGTGTCGGGCACTGAAGCTTTCTTT	CASSFVSGTEAFF
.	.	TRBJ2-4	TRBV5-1	TGCGCCAGCAGCTCCTCGGCACACGGAGGGAACATTCAGTACTTC	CASSSSAHGGNIQYF
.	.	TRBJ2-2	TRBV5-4	TGTGCCAGCAGCGAAACCCAGGGAAACACCGGGGAGCTGTTTTTT	CASSETQGNTGELFF
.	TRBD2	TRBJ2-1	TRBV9	TGTGCCAGCAGCGTAGCTAGCGGGATAATCCATGAGCAGTTCTTC	CASSVASGIIHEQFF
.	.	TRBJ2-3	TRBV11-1	TGTGCCAGCAGCTCAGGGTCAGATACGCAGTATTTT	CASSSGSDTQYF
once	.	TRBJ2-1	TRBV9	TGTGCCAGCAGCGTCTACGGGGACTCAGGATCCTACAATGAGCAGTTCTTC	CASSVYGDSGSYNEQFF
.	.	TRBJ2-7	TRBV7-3	TGTGCCAGCAGCTTAAAAGGCGGGGACTACGAGCAGTACTTC	CASSLKGGDYEQYF
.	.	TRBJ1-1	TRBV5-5	TGTGCCAGCAGCTCGACACTGAACACTGAAGCTTTCTTT	CASSSTLNTEAFF
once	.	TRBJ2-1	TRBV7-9	TGTGCCAGCAGCCTAGAACTAGCTTCGTACAATGAGCAGTTCTTC	CASSLELASYNEQFF
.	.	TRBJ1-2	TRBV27	TGTGCCAGCAGTATCCTCCCAGGGTCTCTTACCGGGGGGGGCTACACCTTC	CASSILPGSLTGGGYTF
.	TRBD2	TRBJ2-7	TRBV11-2	TGTGCCAGCAGCGTCCGCGGGCTAGCGGTCCCCAGGACCCACGAGCAGTACTTC	CASSVRGLAVPRTHEQYF
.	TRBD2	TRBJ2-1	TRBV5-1	TGCGCCAGCAGCGTCGGGACTAGCGGGAGGGATGAGCAGTTCTTC	CASSVGTSGRDEQFF
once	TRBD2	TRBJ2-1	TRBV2	TGTGCCAGCAGTGAATCGCGGGGGGGAACCTACAATGAGCAGTTCTTC	CASSESRGGTYNEQFF
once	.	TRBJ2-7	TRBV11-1	TGTGCCAGCAGCTTAGCGGGAGTTGTCGAGCAGTACTTC	CASSLAGVVEQYF
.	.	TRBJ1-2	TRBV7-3	TGTGCCAGCAGCTTAGGGCAGGACTATGGCTACACCTTC	CASSLGQDYGYTF
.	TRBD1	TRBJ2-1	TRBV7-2	TGTGCCAGCAGACAAGACAGGGGGGTCCATGAGCAGTTCTTC	CASRQDRGVHEQFF
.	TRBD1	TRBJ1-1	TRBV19	TGTGCCAGTAGTATAGGAGGGGGCAACACTGAAGCTTTCTTT	CASSIGGGNTEAFF
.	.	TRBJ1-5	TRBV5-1	TGCGCCAGCAGCTTGGCTCCAGGGGCTATGGGCCAGCCCCAGCATTTT	CASSLAPGAMGQPQHF
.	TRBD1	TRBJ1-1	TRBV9	TGTGCCAGCAGCCGCTCGGACAGGGACACTGAAGCTTTCTTT	CASSRSDRDTEAFF
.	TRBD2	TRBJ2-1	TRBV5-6	TGTGCCAGCAGCCAGGGACTAGCGGGGAACAATGAGCAGTTCTTC	CASSQGLAGNNEQFF
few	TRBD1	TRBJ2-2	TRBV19	TGTGCCAGTTTAGGGACAGCTTTCACCGGGGAGCTGTTTTTT	CASLGTAFTGELFF
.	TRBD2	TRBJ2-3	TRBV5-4	TGTGCCAGCAGCTTGGTGACGGGGGGGCCCGCAGATACGCAGTATTTT	CASSLVTGGPADTQYF
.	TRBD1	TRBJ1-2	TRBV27	TGTGCCAGCAGCCCCAACGCCCCCGGGACAGGGTATAACTATGGCTACACCTTC	CASSPNAPGTGYNYGYTF
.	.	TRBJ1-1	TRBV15	TGTGCCACCAGCAAGCTGAACACTGAAGCTTTCTTT	CATSKLNTEAFF
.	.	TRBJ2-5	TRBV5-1	TGCGCCAGCAGCTTGTATCGGGGCCAAGAGACCCAGTACTTC	CASSLYRGQETQYF
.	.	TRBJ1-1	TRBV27	TGTGCCACGTGGAGGGGAAGGAACACTGAAGCTTTCTTT	CATWRGRNTEAFF
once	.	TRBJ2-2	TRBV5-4	TGTGCCAGCAGCAATCCGGACTTACCAACCGGGGAGCTGTTTTTT	CASSNPDLPTGELFF
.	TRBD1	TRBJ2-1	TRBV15	TGTGCCACCAGCATATGGGGACAGGGGGACAATGAGCAGTTCTTC	CATSIWGQGDNEQFF
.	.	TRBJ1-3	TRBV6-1	TGTGCCTCAGAGACAGGTAGCTCTGGAAACACCATATATTTT	CASETGSSGNTIYF
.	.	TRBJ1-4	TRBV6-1	TGTGCCAGCAAGCGTGGTGAAAAACTGTTTTTT	CASKRGEKLFF
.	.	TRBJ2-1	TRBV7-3	TGTGCCAGCAGCCGTTACAGGTCTAGCAATGAGCAGTTCTTC	CASSRYRSSNEQFF
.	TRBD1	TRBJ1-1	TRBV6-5	TGTGCCAGCAGAAGACCAGGGACAGTTGAAGCTTTCTTT	CASRRPGTVEAFF
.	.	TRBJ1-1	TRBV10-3	TGTGCCATCAGTGTCGAACCTAGGGGGACCACTGAAGCTTTCTTT	CAISVEPRGTTEAFF
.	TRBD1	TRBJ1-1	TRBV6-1	TGTGCCAGCAGGAGGGACAGCTCTCGGACTGAAGCTTTCTTT	CASRRDSSRTEAFF
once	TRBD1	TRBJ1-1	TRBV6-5	TGTGCCAGCAGTTACGGGCAGGGGGTAGTAGGAACTGAAGCTTTCTTT	CASSYGQGVVGTEAFF
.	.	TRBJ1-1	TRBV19	TGTGCCAGTAGTCCCGACCCGGGCCGGGGGACTGAAGCTTTCTTT	CASSPDPGRGTEAFF